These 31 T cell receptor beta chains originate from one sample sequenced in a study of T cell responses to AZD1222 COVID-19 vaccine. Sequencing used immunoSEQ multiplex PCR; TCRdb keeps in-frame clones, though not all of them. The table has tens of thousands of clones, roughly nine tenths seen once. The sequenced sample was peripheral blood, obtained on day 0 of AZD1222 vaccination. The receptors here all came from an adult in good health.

CDR3 DNA sequence: TGTGCCAGCAGCTTGGGGACTAGCGGCTACGAGCAGTACTTC. This sequence encodes CASSLGTSGYEQYF. The rearrangement links TRBV5-4 to TRBJ2-7; TRBD2 matches 10 bases. CDR1 and CDR2 from the germline V gene are SGHNT and YYREEE (reference sequence). The CDR3 has 14 amino acids. The V gene end was trimmed by 0 bases and the J gene end by 3 bases; junction bases not matched to a gene: 0.

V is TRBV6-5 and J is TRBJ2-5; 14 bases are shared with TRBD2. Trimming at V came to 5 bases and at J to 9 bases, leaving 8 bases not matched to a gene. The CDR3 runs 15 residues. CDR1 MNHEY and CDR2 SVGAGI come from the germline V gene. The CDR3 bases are TGTGCCAGCAGTACGGGACTAGCGGGAGAGGGGTCCCAGTACTTC. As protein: CASSTGLAGEGSQYF.

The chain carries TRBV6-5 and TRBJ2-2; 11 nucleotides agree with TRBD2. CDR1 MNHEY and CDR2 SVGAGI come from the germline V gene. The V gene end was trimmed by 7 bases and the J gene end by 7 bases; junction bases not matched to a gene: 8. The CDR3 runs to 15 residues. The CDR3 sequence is CASTTSGTLGGELFF. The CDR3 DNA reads TGTGCCAGCACGACTAGCGGGACTCTCGGCGGGGAGCTGTTTTTT.

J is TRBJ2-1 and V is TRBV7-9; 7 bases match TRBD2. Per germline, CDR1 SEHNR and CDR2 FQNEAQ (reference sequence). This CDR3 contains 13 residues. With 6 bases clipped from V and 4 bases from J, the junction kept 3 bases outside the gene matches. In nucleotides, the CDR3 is TGTGCCAGCAGTGGCGGGGGATACAATGAGCAGTTCTTC. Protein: CASSGGGYNEQFF.

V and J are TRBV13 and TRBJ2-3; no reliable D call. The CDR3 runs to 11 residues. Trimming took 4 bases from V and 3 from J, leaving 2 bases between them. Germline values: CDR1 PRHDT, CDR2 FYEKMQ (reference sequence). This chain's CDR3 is CASSWTDTQYF. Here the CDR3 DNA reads TGTGCCAGCAGCTGGACAGATACGCAGTATTTT.

The CDR3 spells CASSDVYSNQPQHF. CDR3 DNA sequence: TGTGCCAGCTCGGACGTCTATAGCAATCAGCCCCAGCATTTT. The chain combines TRBV19 with TRBJ1-5; D unresolved. This CDR3 is 14 amino acids long. Between the trimmed V and J ends, which lost 9 bases and 0 bases, there was a span of 12 bases. Germline CDR1 reads LNHDA; CDR2 reads SQIVND (reference sequence).

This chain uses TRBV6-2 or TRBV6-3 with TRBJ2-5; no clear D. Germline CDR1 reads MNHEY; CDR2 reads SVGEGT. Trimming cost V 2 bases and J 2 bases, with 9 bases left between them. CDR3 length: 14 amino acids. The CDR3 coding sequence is TGTGCCAGCAGTTACCTTAGCTATCAAGAGACCCAGTACTTC. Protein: CASSYLSYQETQYF.

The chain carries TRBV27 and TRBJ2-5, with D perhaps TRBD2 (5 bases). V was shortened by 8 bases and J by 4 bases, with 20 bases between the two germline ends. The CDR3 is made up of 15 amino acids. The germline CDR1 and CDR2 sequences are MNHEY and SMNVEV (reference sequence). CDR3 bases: TGTGCCAGCGCACTTATGTCGGGGTTACGAGAGACCCAGTACTTC. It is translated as CASALMSGLRETQYF.

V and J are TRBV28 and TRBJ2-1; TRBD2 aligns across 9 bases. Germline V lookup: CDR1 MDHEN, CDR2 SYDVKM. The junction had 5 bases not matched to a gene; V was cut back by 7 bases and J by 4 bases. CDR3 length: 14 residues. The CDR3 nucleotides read TGTGCCAGCAATGGCGGGGGGGGATACAATGAGCAGTTCTTC. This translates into CASNGGGGYNEQFF. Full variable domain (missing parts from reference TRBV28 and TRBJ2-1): DVKVTQSSRYLVKRTGEKVFLECVQDMDHENMFWYRQDPGLGLRLIYFSYDVKMKEKGDIPEGYSVSREKKERFSLILESASTNQTSMYLCASNGGGGYNEQFFGPGTRLTVL.

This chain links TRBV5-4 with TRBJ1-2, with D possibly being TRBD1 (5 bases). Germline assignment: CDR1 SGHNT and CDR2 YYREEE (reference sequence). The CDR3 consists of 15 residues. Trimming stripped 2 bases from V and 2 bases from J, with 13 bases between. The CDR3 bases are TGTGCCAGCAGCTTCGATCCGGGGACGAACTATGGCTACACCTTC. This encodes CASSFDPGTNYGYTF.

The CDR3 spells CASIPPGQGGEQYF. Written as DNA, the CDR3 is TGTGCCAGCATCCCACCGGGACAGGGTGGGGAGCAGTACTTC. The V gene is TRBV27, the J gene TRBJ2-7, with 9 bases identical to TRBD1. The CDR3 is 14 residues long. Trimming took 7 bases from V and 7 from J; bases not matched to a gene: 11. CDR1 and CDR2 from the germline V gene are MNHEY and SMNVEV (reference sequence).

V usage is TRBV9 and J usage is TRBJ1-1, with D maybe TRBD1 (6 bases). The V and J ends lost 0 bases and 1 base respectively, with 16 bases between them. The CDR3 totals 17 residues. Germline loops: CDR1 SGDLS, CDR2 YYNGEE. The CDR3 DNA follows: TGTGCCAGCAGCGTAGGGGTAGGGGGTAGTGGGAACACTGAAGCTTTCTTT. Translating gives CASSVGVGGSGNTEAFF.

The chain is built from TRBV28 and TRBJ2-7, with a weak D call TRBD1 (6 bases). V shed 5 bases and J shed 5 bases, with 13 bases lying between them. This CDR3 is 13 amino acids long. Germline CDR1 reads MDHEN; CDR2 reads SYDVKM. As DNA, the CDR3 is TGTGCCAGCAGTCAGGGGCCGGCCGACGAGCAGTACTTC. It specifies CASSQGPADEQYF.

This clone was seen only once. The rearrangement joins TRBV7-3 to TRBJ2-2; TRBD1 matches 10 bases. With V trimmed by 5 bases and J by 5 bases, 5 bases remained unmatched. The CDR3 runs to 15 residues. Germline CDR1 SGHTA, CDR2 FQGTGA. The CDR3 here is CASSSPGQGTGELFF. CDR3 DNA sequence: TGTGCCAGCAGCAGCCCGGGACAGGGGACCGGGGAGCTGTTTTTT. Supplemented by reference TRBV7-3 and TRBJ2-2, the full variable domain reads GAGVSQTPSNKVTEKGKYVELRCDPISGHTALYWYRQSLGQGPEFLIYFQGTGAADDSGLPNDRFFAVRPEGSVSTLKIQRTERGDSAVYLCASSSPGQGTGELFFGEGSRLTVL.

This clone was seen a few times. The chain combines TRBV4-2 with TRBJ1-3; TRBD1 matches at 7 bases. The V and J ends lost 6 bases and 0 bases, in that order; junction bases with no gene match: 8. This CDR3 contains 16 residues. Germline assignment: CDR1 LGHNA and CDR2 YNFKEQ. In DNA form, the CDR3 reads TGTGCCAGCAGTCCACAGGGGACTAACTCTGGAAACACCATATATTTT. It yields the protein CASSPQGTNSGNTIYF.

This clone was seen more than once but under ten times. CDR3 sequence (DNA): TGTGCCAGCAGGCCCGGCGGCTACGCAGACAATGAGCAGTTCTTC. Translated, it gives CASRPGGYADNEQFF. The rearrangement uses TRBV6-5 and TRBJ2-1; D not resolved. The CDR3 length is 15 residues. V was cut by 6 bases and J by 5 bases, with 17 bases left in between. Per the germline V gene, CDR1 is MNHEY and CDR2 is SVGAGI.

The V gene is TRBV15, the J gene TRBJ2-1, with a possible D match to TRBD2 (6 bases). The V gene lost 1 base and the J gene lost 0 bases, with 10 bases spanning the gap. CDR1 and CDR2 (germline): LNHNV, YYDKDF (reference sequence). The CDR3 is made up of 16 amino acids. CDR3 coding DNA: TGTGCCACCAGCAGAGTTGCGGGACGCTCCTACAATGAGCAGTTCTTC. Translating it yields CATSRVAGRSYNEQFF.

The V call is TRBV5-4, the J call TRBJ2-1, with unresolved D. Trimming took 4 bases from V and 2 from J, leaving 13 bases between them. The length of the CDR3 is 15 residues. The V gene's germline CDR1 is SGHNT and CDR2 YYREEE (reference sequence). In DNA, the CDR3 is TGTGCCAGCAGCGAAGAAGGAAGGGCCTACAATGAGCAGTTCTTC. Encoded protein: CASSEEGRAYNEQFF.

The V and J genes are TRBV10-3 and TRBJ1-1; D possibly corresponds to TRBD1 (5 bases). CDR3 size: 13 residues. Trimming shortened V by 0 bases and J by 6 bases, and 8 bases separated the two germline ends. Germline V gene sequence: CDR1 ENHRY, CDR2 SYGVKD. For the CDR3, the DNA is TGTGCCATCAGTGAGTCGGGGGTGGCTGAAGCTTTCTTT. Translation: CAISESGVAEAFF.

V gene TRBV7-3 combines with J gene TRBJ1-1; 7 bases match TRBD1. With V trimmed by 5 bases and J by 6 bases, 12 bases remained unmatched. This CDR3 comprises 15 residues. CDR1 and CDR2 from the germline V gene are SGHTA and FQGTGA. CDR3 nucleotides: TGTGCCAGCAGCCCACCGACAGGGACAATTGCTGAAGCTTTCTTT. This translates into CASSPPTGTIAEAFF.

The CDR3 bases are TGTGCCAGCAGTGAGGGACGGGACTATGGCTACACCTTC. Translation gives CASSEGRDYGYTF. The V gene is TRBV6-1, the J gene TRBJ1-2, with TRBD1 as a possible D gene (5 bases). CDR3 length: 13 amino acids. Between the trimmed V and J ends, which lost 3 bases and 3 bases, there was a span of 8 bases. CDR1 and CDR2 (germline): MNHNS, SASEGT.

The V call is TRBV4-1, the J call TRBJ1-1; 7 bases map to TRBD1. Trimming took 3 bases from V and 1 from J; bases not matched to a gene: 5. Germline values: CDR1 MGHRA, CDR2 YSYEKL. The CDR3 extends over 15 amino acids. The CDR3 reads CASSHSRTGNTEAFF. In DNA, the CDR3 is TGCGCCAGCAGCCACTCCCGGACAGGGAACACTGAAGCTTTCTTT.

The CDR3 sequence is CASSLGGGVTLSSYEQYF. The CDR3 nucleotides are TGTGCCAGCAGCTTAGGGGGTGGGGTGACACTGAGCTCCTACGAGCAGTACTTC. V and J are TRBV7-6 and TRBJ2-7; D ambiguous. This CDR3 is 18 amino acids long. The V end was cut by 1 base, the J end by 0 bases, with 19 bases between. Looked up from germline, CDR1 is SGHVS and CDR2 is FNYEAQ.

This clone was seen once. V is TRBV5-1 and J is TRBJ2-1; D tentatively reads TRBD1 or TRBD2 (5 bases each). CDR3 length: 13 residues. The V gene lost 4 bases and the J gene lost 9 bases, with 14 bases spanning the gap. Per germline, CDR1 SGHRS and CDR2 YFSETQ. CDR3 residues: CASSPGPSPEQFF. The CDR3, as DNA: TGCGCCAGCAGCCCGGGACCAAGCCCTGAGCAGTTCTTC.

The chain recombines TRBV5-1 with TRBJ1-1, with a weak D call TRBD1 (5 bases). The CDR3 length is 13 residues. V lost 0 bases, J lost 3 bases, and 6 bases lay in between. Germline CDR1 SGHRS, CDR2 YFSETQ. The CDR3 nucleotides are TGCGCCAGCAGCTTGGGAGGGGACACTGAAGCTTTCTTT. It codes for CASSLGGDTEAFF.

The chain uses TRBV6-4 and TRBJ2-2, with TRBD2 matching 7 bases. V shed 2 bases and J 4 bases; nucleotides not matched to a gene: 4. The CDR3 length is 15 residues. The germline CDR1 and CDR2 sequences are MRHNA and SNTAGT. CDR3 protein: CASSDGGGTTGELFF. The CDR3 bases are TGTGCCAGCAGTGACGGGGGGGGGACCACCGGGGAGCTGTTTTTT.

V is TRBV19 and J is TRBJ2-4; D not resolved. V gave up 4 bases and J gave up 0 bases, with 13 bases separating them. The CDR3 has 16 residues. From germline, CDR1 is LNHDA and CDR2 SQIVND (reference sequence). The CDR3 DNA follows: TGTGCCAGTAGTACCCGTGGCTCAGTAGCCAAAAACATTCAGTACTTC. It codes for CASSTRGSVAKNIQYF.

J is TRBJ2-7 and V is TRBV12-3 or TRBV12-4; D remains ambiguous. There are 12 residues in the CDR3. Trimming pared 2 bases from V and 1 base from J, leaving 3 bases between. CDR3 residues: CASSLQSYEQYF. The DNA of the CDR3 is TGTGCCAGCAGTTTACAGTCCTACGAGCAGTACTTC.

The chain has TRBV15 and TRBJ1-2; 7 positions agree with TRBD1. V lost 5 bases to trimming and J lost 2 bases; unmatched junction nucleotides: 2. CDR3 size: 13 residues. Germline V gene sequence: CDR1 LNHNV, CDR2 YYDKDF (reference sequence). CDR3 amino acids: CATSRGQNYGYTF. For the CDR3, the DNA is TGTGCCACCAGCCGGGGACAGAACTATGGCTACACCTTC.

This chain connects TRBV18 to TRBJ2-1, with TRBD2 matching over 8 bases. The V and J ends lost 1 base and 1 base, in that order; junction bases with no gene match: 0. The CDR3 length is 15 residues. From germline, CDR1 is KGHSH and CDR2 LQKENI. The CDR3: CASSPLAGSYNEQFF. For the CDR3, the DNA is TGTGCCAGCTCACCACTAGCGGGGTCCTACAATGAGCAGTTCTTC. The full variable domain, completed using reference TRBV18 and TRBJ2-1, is NAGVMQNPRHLVRRRGQEARLRCSPMKGHSHVYWYRQLPEEGLKFMVYLQKENIIDESGMPKERFSAEFPKEGPSILRIQQVVRGDSAAYFCASSPLAGSYNEQFFGPGTRLTVL.

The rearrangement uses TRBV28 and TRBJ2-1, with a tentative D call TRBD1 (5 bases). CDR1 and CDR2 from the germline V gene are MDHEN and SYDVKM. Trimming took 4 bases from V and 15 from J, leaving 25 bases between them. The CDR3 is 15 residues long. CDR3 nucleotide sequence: TGTGCCAGCAGTTCCCCCCAGGGCGGTTCCGTTCGTTCGTTCTTC. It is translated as CASSSPQGGSVRSFF.